The 21 T cell receptor beta chains reported below all come from one sample, sequenced in a study of T cell responses to AZD1222 COVID-19 vaccine. Libraries were prepared by immunoSEQ multiplex PCR; TCRdb keeps only in-frame clonotypes and omits some of them. The sample has approximately 110,000 clones, approximately 91% seen once. The sample consisted of peripheral blood, taken on day 0 of AZD1222 vaccination. Receptor source: an adult in good health.

The chain is built from TRBV19 and TRBJ2-1, with 7 bases fitting TRBD1. Unmatched junction bases numbered 2, after V lost 6 bases and J lost 0 bases. This CDR3 contains 14 residues. Germline CDR1 is LNHDA and CDR2 is SQIVND (reference sequence). CDR3 sequence (DNA): TGTGCCAGTAGGGGACAGCCCTCCTACAATGAGCAGTTCTTC. Amino acid sequence: CASRGQPSYNEQFF.

CDR3 residues: CASSEVVTAYGYTF. The DNA of the CDR3 is TGTGCCAGCAGTGAAGTTGTTACAGCCTATGGCTACACCTTC. The genes are TRBV6-1 and TRBJ1-2; the D is unclear. Trimming stripped 1 base from V and 4 bases from J, with 10 bases between. The CDR3 has 14 residues. In germline, CDR1 is MNHNS, CDR2 SASEGT.

The J gene is TRBJ1-1, the V gene TRBV19; 9 positions match TRBD1. CDR3 length equals 13 residues. The germline V gene encodes CDR1 LNHDA and CDR2 SQIVND (reference sequence). The ends lost 6 bases at V and 7 bases at J; junction bases unmatched: 6. The CDR3: CASSTDRGYEAFF. CDR3 coding DNA: TGTGCCAGTAGCACGGACAGGGGCTATGAAGCTTTCTTT. Drawing the rest from reference TRBV19 and TRBJ1-1, the complete variable domain is DGGITQSPKYLFRKEGQNVTLSCEQNLNHDAMYWYRQDPGQGLRLIYYSQIVNDFQKGDIAEGYSVSREKKESFPLTVTSAQKNPTAFYLCASSTDRGYEAFFGQGTRLTVV.

This clone was found once. The V and J genes are TRBV5-6 and TRBJ2-6; 8 bases fit TRBD2. The germline V gene has CDR1 SGHDT and CDR2 YYEEEE. The CDR3 is made up of 19 amino acids. J was trimmed by 2 bases and V by 6 bases; bases with no gene match: 16. The CDR3 spells CASTSLSGIPLAGANVLTF. The CDR3 region has the DNA TGTGCCAGCACCTCCCTTAGCGGGATTCCCCTAGCTGGGGCCAACGTCCTGACTTTC.

V gene TRBV5-1 combines with J gene TRBJ1-2; 10 bases are shared with TRBD1. Per germline, CDR1 SGHRS and CDR2 YFSETQ. The ends lost 4 bases at V and 7 bases at J; junction bases unmatched: 13. This CDR3 has 16 residues. CDR3 loop: CASSRSNRDRGSGYTF. The DNA for the CDR3 is TGCGCCAGCAGCAGAAGCAACCGGGACAGGGGTAGTGGCTACACCTTC.

The CDR3 here is CASNLGPNLGEQYV. Here the CDR3 DNA reads TGTGCCAGCAACCTAGGGCCGAACCTCGGGGAGCAGTACGTC. The V gene is TRBV2, the J gene TRBJ2-7, with D unclear. The CDR3 is 14 amino acids. V was pared by 7 bases and J by 7 bases, with 20 bases between. Looked up from germline, CDR1 is SNHLY and CDR2 is FYNNEI.

This sequence joins TRBV19 and TRBJ2-3; D may be TRBD1 (5 bases). Germline V gene lookup returns CDR1 LNHDA and CDR2 SQIVND (reference sequence). The CDR3 has 15 residues. V was trimmed by 4 bases and J by 1 base, leaving 12 bases between them. The CDR3 nucleotides read TGTGCCAGTAGTAGGCAGGGTGAACGCACAGATACGCAGTATTTT. The encoded protein is CASSRQGERTDTQYF.

This chain joins TRBV9 and TRBJ1-2, with D possibly matching TRBD1 (5 bases). The CDR3 sequence is 15 residues long. Trimming pared 0 bases from V and 1 base from J, leaving 10 bases between. CDR1 and CDR2 (germline): SGDLS, YYNGEE. CDR3 nucleotide sequence: TGTGCCAGCAGCGTAGGTGGGGGGTTTAACTATGGCTACACCTTC. This gives the protein CASSVGGGFNYGYTF. The variable domain in full, completed from reference TRBV9 and TRBJ1-2, reads DSGVTQTPKHLITATGQRVTLRCSPRSGDLSVYWYQQSLDQGLQFLIQYYNGEERAKGNILERFSAQQFPDLHSELNLSSLELGDSALYFCASSVGGGFNYGYTFGSGTRLTVV.

V is TRBV28 and J is TRBJ2-2; D not certain. The germline V and J ends were trimmed by 2 bases and 2 bases, with 6 bases remaining between them. The germline CDR1 and CDR2 sequences are MDHEN and SYDVKM. The CDR3 consists of 14 residues. CDR3 protein: CASSLASNTGELFF. The CDR3, as DNA: TGTGCCAGCAGTTTAGCCTCAAACACCGGGGAGCTGTTTTTT.

J is TRBJ1-6 and V is TRBV4-1; D is unresolved. Looked up from germline, CDR1 is MGHRA and CDR2 is YSYEKL. This CDR3 has 14 amino acids. The V end lost 2 bases, the J end lost 10 bases, and 12 bases lay between the germline ends. CDR3 sequence reads: CASSQLSTSSPLHF. The CDR3 coding sequence is TGCGCCAGCAGCCAACTTTCCACCTCATCACCCCTCCACTTT.

Here the CDR3 DNA reads TGCGCCAGCAGCTTGGAGGGCAATCACTATGGCTACACCTTC. Its translation: CASSLEGNHYGYTF. The rearrangement links TRBV5-1 to TRBJ1-2; D remains unclear. The germline V gene has CDR1 SGHRS and CDR2 YFSETQ. Trimming took 0 bases from V and 3 from J, leaving 9 bases between them. The CDR3 extends over 14 amino acids.

The chain uses TRBV28 and TRBJ2-3; 13 nucleotides agree with TRBD2. Trimming took 2 bases from V and 1 from J; bases not matched to a gene: 6. The CDR3 covers 18 residues. The V gene's germline CDR1 is MDHEN and CDR2 SYDVKM. DNA of the CDR3: TGTGCCAGCAGTTTACCGGGACTAGCGGGATCTGGCACAGATACGCAGTATTTT. Its translation is CASSLPGLAGSGTDTQYF.

The rearrangement links TRBV6-5 to TRBJ1-2; tentative D call: TRBD1 (5 bases). Germline loops: CDR1 MNHEY, CDR2 SVGAGI. CDR3 length: 14 amino acids. Trimming removed 2 bases from V and 3 bases from J, with 10 bases in between. The CDR3 is CASSYQGSHYGYTF. For the CDR3, the DNA is TGTGCCAGCAGTTACCAGGGATCCCACTATGGCTACACCTTC.

The chain uses TRBV7-3 and TRBJ2-1, with 9 nucleotides matching TRBD2. Trimming took 2 bases from V and 9 from J; bases not matched to a gene: 2. The CDR3 has 13 residues. Per the germline V gene, CDR1 is SGHTA and CDR2 is FQGTGA. The CDR3 spells CASSLGTSSEQFF. CDR3 nucleotides: TGTGCCAGCAGCTTAGGGACTAGCAGTGAGCAGTTCTTC.

This clone was counted only a few times. The chain uses TRBV30 and TRBJ1-3, with a possible D match to TRBD1 (5 bases). The CDR3 runs to 15 residues. V was clipped by 0 bases and J by 9 bases, with 18 bases between them. Germline V gives CDR1 GTSNPN, CDR2 SVGIG (reference sequence). As DNA, the CDR3 is TGTGCCTGGAGTGTAGGCAGGGATCCATGGAGCACCATATATTTT. Protein: CAWSVGRDPWSTIYF.

V usage is TRBV6-5 and J usage is TRBJ2-5, with 7 bases identical to TRBD1. Germline trimming cut 7 bases from V and 5 bases from J; bases unmatched to any gene: 7. CDR1 is MNHEY, CDR2 SVGAGI, per germline. There are 13 residues in the CDR3. The CDR3 sequence: CASKKGAGETQYF. The CDR3 DNA is TGTGCCAGCAAGAAGGGGGCCGGGGAGACCCAGTACTTC.

The chain couples TRBV11-2 to TRBJ2-5; 10 nucleotides line up with TRBD2. After removal of 5 bases from V and 3 bases from J, the junction contained 6 bases not matched to a gene. The CDR3 consists of 15 residues. Germline-derived CDR1 and CDR2 are SGHAT and FQNNGV. CDR3 sequence: CASSSPGTSEETQYF. CDR3 coding DNA: TGTGCCAGCAGCAGCCCCGGGACTAGCGAAGAGACCCAGTACTTC.

The chain recombines TRBV2 with TRBJ1-6; the D is unclear. Germline CDR1 and CDR2: SNHLY and FYNNEI. The CDR3 contains 12 residues. V lost 6 bases to trimming and J lost 13 bases, with 13 bases between them. CDR3 amino acids: CASRPHLSPLHF. The CDR3 DNA sequence: TGTGCCAGCAGGCCCCACCTGAGCCCCCTCCACTTT.

This chain links TRBV4-1 with TRBJ1-1; no definite D call. The ends were cut back, 0 bases at V and 4 bases at J, with 12 bases in the middle. The CDR3 covers 15 residues. Per germline, CDR1 MGHRA and CDR2 YSYEKL. The CDR3 region has the DNA TGCGCCAGCAGCCAAGATATAGGGTTGTCCACTGAAGCTTTCTTT. This gives the protein CASSQDIGLSTEAFF.

The chain recombines TRBV28 with TRBJ2-3, with D perhaps assigned TRBD1 or TRBD2 (5 bases each). Germline loops: CDR1 MDHEN, CDR2 SYDVKM. This CDR3 contains 16 residues. V was trimmed by 4 bases and J by 6 bases, leaving 20 bases between them. In DNA, the CDR3 is TGTGCCAGCAGTTCCCAAATACCGGGACCGTCGGATACGCAGTATTTT. Protein product: CASSSQIPGPSDTQYF. Variable domain in full (rest from reference TRBV28 and TRBJ2-3): DVKVTQSSRYLVKRTGEKVFLECVQDMDHENMFWYRQDPGLGLRLIYFSYDVKMKEKGDIPEGYSVSREKKERFSLILESASTNQTSMYLCASSSQIPGPSDTQYFGPGTRLTVL.

CDR3 in amino acids: CASSQPGQGENSPLHF. The CDR3 coding sequence is TGTGCCAGCTCGCAACCGGGACAGGGGGAGAATTCACCCCTCCACTTT. The chain has TRBV19 and TRBJ1-6, with 11 nucleotides matching TRBD1. Germline lookup yields CDR1 LNHDA and CDR2 SQIVND (reference sequence). Losses at the gene ends were 9 bases for V and 7 bases for J; bases not matched to a gene: 11. This CDR3 is 16 amino acids long.